Listed below are T cell receptor beta chains from one sample, sequenced in a study of blood T cell repertoires in COVID-19. TCRdb keeps only in-frame clones here, not all; method: immunoSEQ multiplex PCR. The table lists about 50,000 clones, over 90% of them singletons, with 4.6% in the top ten. Sequenced input: peripheral blood. The source of these receptors is a man between 45 and 60 years old with active COVID-19. Both conserved end residues are part of each CDR3. A D gene is named only where the DNA matches it firmly. Some rows have no size entry. The others give once, few or many, or a class for an expanded clone.

J gene,D gene,V gene,clone size,CDR3 protein,CDR3 DNA
TRBJ1-2,NA,TRBV7-8,NA,CASSGTRNYGYTF,TGTGCCAGCAGTGGGACAAGAAACTATGGCTACACCTTC
TRBJ2-3,NA,TRBV7-9,NA,CASSLDMGARTDTQYF,TGTGCCAGCAGCTTAGATATGGGGGCCCGCACAGATACGCAGTATTTT
TRBJ2-1,TRBD1,TRBV12-3/TRBV12-4,NA,CASRVGQGNEQFF,TGTGCCAGCAGGGTGGGACAGGGGAATGAGCAGTTCTTC
TRBJ1-5,NA,TRBV5-4,NA,CASSAAGEFNQPQHF,TGTGCCAGCAGCGCAGCAGGGGAGTTTAATCAGCCCCAGCATTTT
TRBJ2-3,TRBD2,TRBV7-2,NA,CASSTSGGTDTQYF,TGTGCCAGCAGCACTAGCGGGGGCACAGATACGCAGTATTTT
TRBJ1-5,TRBD1,TRBV28,NA,CASSPRTGGLQPQHF,TGTGCCAGCAGTCCCAGGACAGGGGGCCTTCAGCCCCAGCATTTT
TRBJ2-4,TRBD2,TRBV4-1,NA,CASSQVLREAWGKNIQYF,TGCGCCAGCAGCCAAGTCTTGCGGGAGGCTTGGGGCAAAAACATTCAGTACTTC
TRBJ2-5,NA,TRBV5-4,NA,CASSFLDKETQYF,TGTGCCAGCAGCTTCCTGGACAAAGAGACCCAGTACTTC
TRBJ1-6,TRBD1,TRBV5-1,few,CASSLAPNTGGVSPLHF,TGCGCCAGCAGCTTGGCTCCCAACACAGGGGGCGTTTCACCCCTCCACTTT
TRBJ1-2,NA,TRBV3-1/TRBV3-2,NA,CASSQVTGNYGYTF,TGTGCCAGCAGCCAAGTGACAGGCAACTATGGCTACACCTTC
TRBJ2-1,NA,TRBV25-1,NA,CASEGRDTLYNEQFF,TGTGCCAGTGAGGGGAGGGACACCCTATACAATGAGCAGTTCTTC
TRBJ1-1,NA,TRBV5-1,NA,CASSPEGGGWAEAFF,TGCGCCAGCAGCCCCGAGGGGGGGGGCTGGGCAGAAGCTTTCTTT
TRBJ2-6,NA,TRBV2,NA,CASSAIRGSGANVLTF,TGTGCCAGCAGTGCTATCAGGGGATCCGGGGCCAACGTCCTGACTTTC
TRBJ1-5,TRBD1,TRBV3-1/TRBV3-2,NA,CASSRAQGIGQPQHF,TGTGCCAGCAGCCGAGCACAGGGGATTGGTCAGCCCCAGCATTTT
TRBJ2-2,TRBD1,TRBV15,few,CATSLAQGQGNTGELFF,TGTGCCACCAGCTTAGCCCAGGGACAGGGGAACACCGGGGAGCTGTTTTTT
TRBJ2-2,NA,TRBV27,once,CASSLQWTGFRPRNTGELFF,TGTGCCAGCAGTTTACAGTGGACGGGGTTTCGCCCCCGTAACACCGGGGAGCTGTTTTTT
TRBJ2-7,TRBD1,TRBV4-3,NA,CASSRDRGYEQYF,TGCGCCAGCAGCCGGGACAGGGGCTACGAGCAGTACTTC
TRBJ2-7,NA,TRBV3-1/TRBV3-2,once,CASSQGGGVSGEQYF,TGTGCCAGCAGCCAAGGTGGAGGGGTTTCGGGGGAGCAGTACTTC
TRBJ2-1,NA,TRBV5-4,NA,CASSSGYSNEQFF,TGTGCCAGCAGTTCGGGATATAGCAATGAGCAGTTCTTC
TRBJ1-1,TRBD1,TRBV30,NA,CAWSGTGGMAFF,TGTGCCTGGTCCGGGACAGGGGGTATGGCTTTCTTT
TRBJ1-3,NA,TRBV6-5,once,CASRAGLGGNTIYF,TGTGCCAGCAGGGCGGGCCTAGGTGGAAACACCATATATTTT
TRBJ2-7,NA,TRBV5-1,NA,CASSLQGYEQYF,TGCGCCAGCAGCTTACAGGGATACGAGCAGTACTTC
TRBJ2-1,NA,TRBV19,once,CASVRGGEQFF,TGTGCCAGTGTAAGGGGGGGTGAGCAGTTCTTC
TRBJ2-2,NA,TRBV11-2,NA,CASSLPGRTNTGELFF,TGTGCCAGCAGTCTCCCAGGGAGGACGAACACCGGGGAGCTGTTTTTT
TRBJ1-4,TRBD1,TRBV7-6,once,CASSPLDRIGEKLFF,TGTGCCAGCAGCCCCCTGGACAGGATTGGGGAAAAACTGTTTTTT
TRBJ2-3,TRBD2,TRBV4-1,NA,CASSQDSTSRFPDTQYF,TGCGCCAGCAGCCAAGATTCGACTAGCCGGTTCCCAGATACGCAGTATTTT
TRBJ1-4,NA,TRBV19,NA,CASSKAGDEKLFF,TGTGCCAGTAGTAAGGCAGGCGATGAAAAACTGTTTTTT
TRBJ2-3,TRBD2,TRBV24-1,once,CATSDFYSGGDTQYF,TGTGCCACCAGTGATTTCTATAGCGGGGGGGATACGCAGTATTTT
TRBJ1-1,TRBD1,TRBV5-6,NA,CASSFGQGARTEAFF,TGTGCCAGCAGCTTTGGACAGGGGGCGCGCACTGAAGCTTTCTTT
TRBJ2-1,TRBD2,TRBV27,NA,CASRRGSYNEQFF,TGTGCCAGCAGGCGGGGGTCCTACAATGAGCAGTTCTTC
TRBJ2-7,TRBD2,TRBV2,NA,CASSEPLAGILSYEQYF,TGTGCCAGCAGTGAGCCACTAGCGGGAATTTTGTCCTACGAGCAGTACTTC
TRBJ2-3,NA,TRBV15,NA,CATSIRGTDTQYF,TGTGCCACTTCTATCCGAGGAACAGATACGCAGTATTTT
TRBJ1-4,NA,TRBV5-6,NA,CASSPRVGRRVEKLFF,TGTGCCAGCAGCCCGCGCGTCGGGAGACGTGTCGAAAAACTGTTTTTT
TRBJ1-6,TRBD1,TRBV6-6,NA,CASRHRGNSPLHF,TGTGCCAGCAGACACAGGGGAAATTCACCCCTCCACTTT
TRBJ2-5,TRBD2,TRBV7-2,NA,CASSPTSGGAQETQYF,TGTGCCAGCAGCCCCACTAGCGGGGGGGCCCAAGAGACCCAGTACTTC
TRBJ2-1,TRBD2,TRBV10-2,NA,CASSPGLAGEMVDEQFF,TGCGCCAGCAGCCCGGGACTAGCGGGAGAAATGGTCGATGAGCAGTTCTTC
TRBJ1-3,NA,TRBV30,NA,CAWSGLFIGNTIYF,TGTGCCTGGAGTGGGCTGTTCATCGGAAACACCATATATTTT
TRBJ2-7,TRBD2,TRBV15,NA,CATSPLAGGHEQYF,TGTGCCACCAGCCCCCTAGCGGGTGGCCACGAGCAGTACTTC